This T cell receptor beta chain was captured in a study of T-cell memory formation after mild COVID-19. CDR1 is SQVTM, CDR2 ANQGSEA, per germline. The V end lost 7 bases, the J end lost 1 base, and 7 bases lay between the germline ends. This CDR3 spans 11 amino acids. Notes on the study in general: Researchers found some responding clones in pre-infection memory, a sign that cross-reactive memory joined.

Using its own MiXCR run on the 5' RACE reads, TCRdb lists one record per CDR3 protein. The repertoire holds 210,000 or so distinct CDR3 sequences, with under 12% as singletons. This clonotype was recorded many times. What it binds is not known. The clonotype originates from a man between 18 and 35 years old who had mild COVID-19 (a few samples of this study predate the infection). Cell type and time point are not known. Sequencing input: PBMCs or a T cell subset sorted from them (not recorded which). This rearrangement joins TRBV29-1 to TRBJ1-1; D is undetermined. CDR3 residues: CSAGSNTEAFF. The DNA for the CDR3 is TGCAGCGCCGGCTCGAACACTGAAGCTTTCTTT.